These 22 T cell receptor beta chains originate from one sample sequenced in a study of cytomegalovirus exposure and HLA in healthy donors listed by TCRdb under 2017. Library preparation employed the immunoSEQ multiplex PCR assay. The multiplex PCR relied on a mix of 60 forward primers for TCR Vbeta segments and 13 reverse primers for TCR Jbeta segments. TCRdb obtained this table from immuneACCESS and retained in-frame rearrangements with V and J assigned. These tables miss some clones; where compared with another copy, unresolved V genes account for less than half of the shortfall, and the remainder is unexplained. In all, the sample holds about 120,000 clones, and around four fifths of those were seen once. The biggest ten clones account for around 9.9% of the sample. Sequenced sample: PBMCs. These receptors originate from a man aged 30 to 45 in good health and CMV-seropositive.

The rearrangement links TRBV4-2 to TRBJ2-7; 11 bases line up with TRBD2. J was trimmed by 3 bases and V by 0 bases; bases with no gene match: 10. This CDR3 spans 18 amino acids. CDR1 is LGHNA, CDR2 YNFKEQ, per germline. The CDR3 DNA follows: TGTGCCAGCAGCCAAGATCGAACTAGCGGGAGTTCCGGCTACGAGCAGTACTTC. Its protein is CASSQDRTSGSSGYEQYF.

This rearrangement joins TRBV6-1 to TRBJ1-1, with no clear D. V was shortened by 8 bases and J by 6 bases, with 22 bases between the two germline ends. The CDR3 sequence is 15 residues long. The germline gives CDR1 MNHNS, CDR2 SASEGT. In DNA form, the CDR3 reads TGTGCCAGCTCCCTCGAGGGCGCCACGGTGTCTGAAGCTTTCTTT. It yields the protein CASSLEGATVSEAFF.

The J gene is TRBJ2-7, the V gene TRBV5-4; D uncertain. Germline V lookup: CDR1 SGHNT, CDR2 YYREEE (reference sequence). This CDR3 comprises 12 residues. V was clipped by 7 bases and J by 4 bases, with 12 bases between them. CDR3 region: CASSYNPYEQYF. The CDR3 region has the DNA TGTGCCAGCTCCTATAATCCGTACGAGCAGTACTTC.

The chain combines TRBV28 with TRBJ1-1; D ambiguous. The CDR3 covers 16 residues. Deletions cut 5 bases from V and 5 bases from J, with 21 bases between. Germline V gene lookup returns CDR1 MDHEN and CDR2 SYDVKM. The DNA for the CDR3 is TGTGCCAGCAGTCAAGCCAGCGGTGGCGGATGGACTGAAGCTTTCTTT. As protein: CASSQASGGGWTEAFF.

The chain employs TRBV28 and TRBJ1-2; D possibly corresponds to TRBD1 (5 bases). Trimming removed 3 bases from V and 4 bases from J, with 9 bases in between. CDR3 length: 13 amino acids. CDR1 MDHEN and CDR2 SYDVKM come from the germline V gene. The CDR3 is CASSFQTVYGYTF. CDR3 coding DNA: TGTGCCAGCAGTTTCCAGACAGTCTATGGCTACACCTTC.

The chain couples TRBV7-2 to TRBJ1-2; D not certain. The V and J ends lost 1 base and 4 bases respectively, with 10 bases between them. Germline CDR1 is SGHTA and CDR2 is FQGNSA. This CDR3 is built from 14 residues. CDR3 bases: TGTGCCAGCAGCTTAGACCTATTTCCCTATGGCTACACCTTC. This sequence encodes CASSLDLFPYGYTF.

There are a few counts of this clone. The chain joins TRBV6-1 to TRBJ1-4, with 7 positions matching TRBD1. After removal of 4 bases from V and 3 bases from J, the junction contained 5 bases not matched to a gene. The CDR3 is made up of 15 amino acids. CDR1 and CDR2 from the germline V gene are MNHNS and SASEGT. As DNA, the CDR3 is TGTGCCAGCAGTGCGGACAGGACCGCTAATGAAAAACTGTTTTTT. Translation: CASSADRTANEKLFF.

Only a few counts were recorded for this clone. The chain employs TRBV5-5 and TRBJ2-7; no clear D. Germline loops: CDR1 SGHKS, CDR2 YYEKEE (reference sequence). V was cut by 2 bases and J by 0 bases, with 9 bases left in between. This CDR3 has 14 residues. The CDR3 loop is CASSFPGHSYEQYF. In DNA form, the CDR3 reads TGTGCCAGCAGCTTTCCAGGCCACTCCTACGAGCAGTACTTC.

The rearrangement links TRBV4-1 to TRBJ2-1, with D tentatively TRBD2 (5 bases). CDR3 length: 17 residues. CDR1 is MGHRA and CDR2 is YSYEKL in the germline V gene. Between the trimmed V and J ends, which lost 0 bases and 0 bases, there was a span of 12 bases. This CDR3 reads CASSQEGGPSSYNEQFF. In DNA form, the CDR3 reads TGCGCCAGCAGCCAAGAAGGAGGCCCTAGCTCCTACAATGAGCAGTTCTTC.

This clone occurred a few times. At one boundary the junction diverges from the germline segment, which might be a read error. The chain links TRBV7-6 to TRBJ2-7; 7 bases are shared with TRBD1. Germline V CDR1 and CDR2: SGHVS, FNYEAQ. The CDR3 length is 14 residues. The CDR3 spells CASSPRQGGNEQYF. CDR3 bases: TGTGCTAGCAGTCCAAGACAGGGTGGGAACGAGCAGTACTTC.

The chain is built from TRBV9 and TRBJ2-7; D not certain. The V end lost 2 bases, the J end lost 6 bases, and 15 bases lay between the germline ends. The CDR3 is 14 amino acids. Germline CDR1 and CDR2: SGDLS and YYNGEE. DNA of the CDR3: TGTGCCAGCAGCGTCAGCGCGGCCCCGGGCGAGCAGTACTTC. This encodes CASSVSAAPGEQYF.

The V gene is TRBV11-2, the J gene TRBJ2-7, with 11 nucleotides matching TRBD2. CDR1 and CDR2 from the germline V gene are SGHAT and FQNNGV. The CDR3 runs 14 residues. Trimming at V came to 7 bases and at J to 7 bases, leaving 9 bases not matched to a gene. CDR3 protein: CASTLLAGVGEQYF. In nucleotides, the CDR3 is TGTGCCAGCACCCTACTAGCGGGAGTGGGTGAGCAGTACTTC.

The V call is TRBV5-1, the J call TRBJ2-2, with 9 bases identical to TRBD1. The germline V gene has CDR1 SGHRS and CDR2 YFSETQ. Trimming cost V 3 bases and J 4 bases; bases outside gene matches: 1. This CDR3 is built from 14 residues. CDR3: CASSWDRVTGELFF. The DNA of the CDR3 is TGCGCCAGCAGCTGGGACAGGGTCACCGGGGAGCTGTTTTTT.

This clone has just a few counts. The genes are TRBV29-1 and TRBJ2-1; 9 bases match TRBD2. Germline values: CDR1 SQVTM, CDR2 ANQGSEA. This CDR3 is built from 14 residues. The CDR3 bases are TGCATCACGTCCCCCGGGACTAGCTCCTATGAGCAGTTCTTC. As protein: CITSPGTSSYEQFF.

The rearrangement joins TRBV10-3 to TRBJ1-1; D remains unclear. The germline V gene has CDR1 ENHRY and CDR2 SYGVKD. Trimming stripped 5 bases from V and 0 bases from J, with 13 bases between. The CDR3 loop spans 15 amino acids. The CDR3 region is CAISSLGSMNTEAFF. CDR3 sequence (DNA): TGTGCCATCAGTTCCCTAGGAAGTATGAACACTGAAGCTTTCTTT.

The chain couples TRBV6-5 to TRBJ2-1, with 7 bases matching TRBD1. The CDR3 has 16 amino acids. Germline values: CDR1 MNHEY, CDR2 SVGAGI. Trimming at V came to 4 bases and at J to 1 base, leaving 7 bases not matched to a gene. CDR3 sequence reads: CASSSRGGKSYNEQFF. CDR3 sequence (DNA): TGTGCCAGCAGTTCTCGAGGGGGCAAGTCCTACAATGAGCAGTTCTTC.

This clone was found once. The chain combines TRBV28 with TRBJ2-1; D may be TRBD1 (5 bases). CDR1 MDHEN and CDR2 SYDVKM come from the germline V gene. Trimming took off 6 bases at V and 0 bases at J, with 12 bases between the two ends. This CDR3 is built from 15 residues. In DNA, the CDR3 is TGTGCCAGCAGGTCAGGGTGGAGCTCCTACAATGAGCAGTTCTTC. Residues: CASRSGWSSYNEQFF.

The CDR3 reads CASSHQGTEAFF. DNA of the CDR3: TGTGCCAGCAGTCATCAGGGAACTGAAGCTTTCTTT. The chain recombines TRBV6-6 with TRBJ1-1; a weak D match, TRBD1 (5 bases). The germline gives CDR1 MNHNY, CDR2 SVGAGI (reference sequence). V was pared by 5 bases and J by 5 bases, with 9 bases between. The CDR3 is 12 residues long.

The V call is TRBV7-2, the J call TRBJ2-5; 10 bases map to TRBD1. Germline trimming cut 5 bases from V and 13 bases from J; bases unmatched to any gene: 13. The CDR3 loop spans 14 amino acids. Germline values: CDR1 SGHTA, CDR2 FQGNSA. The CDR3 sequence: CASSTGTGALLGYF. The CDR3 DNA follows: TGTGCCAGCAGCACCGGGACAGGGGCCTTGCTGGGGTACTTC. Complete variable domain (other parts from reference TRBV7-2 and TRBJ2-5): GAGVSQSPSNKVTEKGKDVELRCDPISGHTALYWYRQSLGQGLEFLIYFQGNSAPDKSGLPSDRFSAERTGGSVSTLTIQRTQQEDSAVYLCASSTGTGALLGYFGPGTRLLVL.

J is TRBJ2-3 and V is TRBV4-2; 11 bases align to TRBD1. Germline V gene lookup returns CDR1 LGHNA and CDR2 YNFKEQ. The CDR3 totals 17 residues. Trimming removed 4 bases from V and 5 bases from J; junction bases left unmatched: 11. The CDR3 DNA is TGTGCCAGCAGCCTCCGATCCGGGACAGGGGGAGAAGATACGCAGTATTTT. Its protein is CASSLRSGTGGEDTQYF.

The J gene is TRBJ2-1, the V gene TRBV9; D is unclear. Germline assignment: CDR1 SGDLS and CDR2 YYNGEE. The V end was cut by 4 bases, the J end by 8 bases, with 7 bases between. This CDR3 has 11 amino acids. The CDR3 DNA follows: TGTGCCAGCAGCTCTATAGATGAGCAGTTCTTC. It is translated as CASSSIDEQFF.

This clone was observed a single time. V gene TRBV28 combines with J gene TRBJ2-5, with a possible D match to TRBD2 (5 bases). With 4 bases removed from V and 6 bases from J, the gap between germline ends came to 15 bases. This CDR3 has 14 amino acids. Germline values: CDR1 MDHEN, CDR2 SYDVKM. The CDR3 loop is CASSSERESQTQYF. For the CDR3, the DNA is TGTGCCAGCAGTTCAGAACGGGAATCACAGACCCAGTACTTC.